The 27 T cell receptor beta chains reported below all come from one sample, sequenced in a study of CD8+ T cells in alopecia areata. The sequencing template was cDNA reverse transcribed from extracted RNA. The protocol was immunoSEQ multiplex PCR, while the TCRdb copy is restricted to in-frame clones and leaves out a portion. The sample lists roughly 250,000 clones, about 68% seen once, with around 1.2% in the top ten. The starting material was CD4+ T cells sorted from blood, obtained at week 0. These receptors were taken from a human donor with alopecia areata.

The gene calls are TRBV29-1 and TRBJ2-6; D is unclear. This CDR3 region has 13 residues. The germline V gene encodes CDR1 SQVTM and CDR2 ANQGSEA. V lost 3 bases and J 7 bases, leaving 10 bases between the germline ends. CDR3 protein: CSVDSAGANVLTF. In DNA, the CDR3 is TGCAGCGTTGATTCCGCAGGCGCCAACGTCCTGACTTTC. Filled out from reference TRBV29-1 and TRBJ2-6, the complete variable domain reads SAVISQKPSRDICQRGTSLTIQCQVDSQVTMMFWYRQQPGQSLTLIATANQGSEATYESGFVIDKFPISRPNLTFSTLTVSNMSPEDSSIYLCSVDSAGANVLTFGAGSRLTVL.

This chain connects TRBV27 to TRBJ1-5; unclear D gene. The germline CDR1 and CDR2 sequences are MNHEY and SMNVEV (reference sequence). Trimming pared 3 bases from V and 3 bases from J, leaving 6 bases between. This CDR3 has 13 residues. CDR3 nucleotides: TGTGCCAGCAGTTTTCAGTACAATCAGCCCCAGCATTTT. It encodes CASSFQYNQPQHF.

This chain uses TRBV7-2 with TRBJ2-5, with 9 nucleotides matching TRBD2. CDR1 and CDR2 from the germline V gene are SGHTA and FQGNSA. Losses at the gene ends were 6 bases for V and 2 bases for J; bases not matched to a gene: 10. This CDR3 spans 16 amino acids. CDR3 coding DNA: TGTGCCAGCAGTTTCACCGGGACTAGCATGCAAGAGACCCAGTACTTC. This codes for CASSFTGTSMQETQYF. Full variable domain (remainder filled in from reference TRBV7-2 and TRBJ2-5): GAGVSQSPSNKVTEKGKDVELRCDPISGHTALYWYRQSLGQGLEFLIYFQGNSAPDKSGLPSDRFSAERTGGSVSTLTIQRTQQEDSAVYLCASSFTGTSMQETQYFGPGTRLLVL.

The chain is built from TRBV30 and TRBJ1-1; no clear D gene. Trimming took 3 bases from V and 6 from J, leaving 17 bases between them. The CDR3 has 14 residues. Germline V lookup: CDR1 GTSNPN, CDR2 SVGIG (reference sequence). CDR3 nucleotide sequence: TGTGCCTGGAGCCGTCCCTTTATGGGCCCTGAAGCTTTCTTT. Translating it yields CAWSRPFMGPEAFF.

The CDR3 region is CASSQVGSSYNEQFF. DNA of the CDR3: TGCGCCAGCAGCCAAGTCGGCAGTTCGTACAATGAGCAGTTCTTC. J is TRBJ2-1 and V is TRBV4-3; D ambiguous. V was pared by 1 base and J by 4 bases, with 11 bases between. CDR1 is LGHNA and CDR2 is YSLEER in the germline V gene. The CDR3 has 15 amino acids.

The CDR3 coding sequence is TGTGCCAGCAGCCCACAGGGTTCTGGGGCCAACGTCCTGACTTTC. This codes for CASSPQGSGANVLTF. V is TRBV5-6 and J is TRBJ2-6; TRBD1 might be the D (6 bases). The CDR3 is 15 residues long. Germline V lookup: CDR1 SGHDT, CDR2 YYEEEE. Trimming stripped 4 bases from V and 1 base from J, with 9 bases between. The whole variable domain, filled in from reference TRBV5-6 and TRBJ2-6, reads DAGVTQSPTHLIKTRGQQVTLRCSPKSGHDTVSWYQQALGQGPQFIFQYYEEEERQRGNFPDRFSGHQFPNYSSELNVNALLLGDSALYLCASSPQGSGANVLTFGAGSRLTVL.

This clone appeared a single time. The chain links TRBV2 to TRBJ1-1; D is unclear. V was cut by 2 bases and J by 1 base, with 8 bases left in between. Per the germline V gene, CDR1 is SNHLY and CDR2 is FYNNEI. This CDR3 contains 14 residues. The CDR3 reads CASSESGRNTEAFF. As DNA, the CDR3 is TGTGCCAGCAGTGAATCGGGTAGGAACACTGAAGCTTTCTTT.

This chain links TRBV6-5 with TRBJ1-5; 7 bases are a match to TRBD1. Germline V gene data show CDR1 as MNHEY and CDR2 as SVGAGI. With V trimmed by 7 bases and J by 3 bases, 6 bases remained unmatched. There are 14 residues in the CDR3. Written as DNA, the CDR3 is TGTGCCAGCACTACGGACAGGTTCAATCAGCCCCAGCATTTT. Translated: CASTTDRFNQPQHF.

The V and J genes are TRBV6-6 and TRBJ2-3; unclear D gene. CDR3 length: 13 residues. Germline V gives CDR1 MNHNY, CDR2 SVGAGI (reference sequence). V was pared by 7 bases and J by 1 base, with 9 bases between. CDR3 nucleotides: TGTGCCAGCAACCGCCCAGGCACAGATACGCAGTATTTT. This codes for CASNRPGTDTQYF.

The CDR3, as DNA: TGCGCCAGCAGTTCGATCATTCAGTACTTC. As protein: CASSSIIQYF. The chain joins TRBV23-1 to TRBJ2-4; D gene uncertain. TRBV23-1 is designated an ORF whose function remains uncertain. Trimming stripped 5 bases from V and 9 bases from J, with 5 bases between. The CDR3 length is 10 residues.

In its sample, this clone was seen a few times. The gene calls are TRBV30 and TRBJ1-6, with D perhaps TRBD1 (5 bases). This CDR3 comprises 14 residues. Germline V gene data show CDR1 as GTSNPN and CDR2 as SVGIG (reference sequence). CDR3 DNA: TGTGCTGGGACTCAGAGCTCCTATAATTCACCCCTCCACTTT. This codes for CAGTQSSYNSPLHF.

About this clone: Other DNA sequences of this sample code for an identical CDR3. The CDR3 DNA sequence: TGCGCCAGCAGCTTGGTAGCTAACACCGGGGAGCTGTTTTTT. Encoded protein: CASSLVANTGELFF. The chain is built from TRBV5-1 and TRBJ2-2; D gene unclear. Germline-derived CDR1 and CDR2 are SGHRS and YFSETQ. The V end lost 0 bases, the J end lost 2 bases, and 5 bases lay between the germline ends. There are 14 residues in the CDR3. Full variable domain (outside the CDR3, taken from reference TRBV5-1 and TRBJ2-2): KAGVTQTPRYLIKTRGQQVTLSCSPISGHRSVSWYQQTPGQGLQFLFEYFSETQRNKGNFPGRFSGRQFSNSRSEMNVSTLELGDSALYLCASSLVANTGELFFGEGSRLTVL.

This clone was found a few times. J is TRBJ2-2 and V is TRBV29-1; no reliable D call. V lost 7 bases, J lost 1 base, and 7 bases lay in between. Per germline, CDR1 SQVTM and CDR2 ANQGSEA. The CDR3 spans 12 residues. The CDR3 reads CSAAENTGELFF. The CDR3 coding sequence is TGCAGCGCGGCGGAGAACACCGGGGAGCTGTTTTTT.

V is TRBV29-1 and J is TRBJ2-1; D is possibly TRBD2 (5 bases). The V end lost 7 bases, the J end lost 3 bases, and 7 bases lay between the germline ends. CDR1 SQVTM and CDR2 ANQGSEA come from the germline V gene. There are 11 residues in the CDR3. The CDR3 DNA is TGCAGCGGGACTGACTACAATGAGCAGTTCTTC. It translates to CSGTDYNEQFF.

This clone was seen just once. The sample has other DNA sequences that encode this CDR3 too. The CDR3 here is CASSYQGNYGYTF. The DNA for the CDR3 is TGTGCCAGCAGTTACCAGGGAAACTATGGCTACACCTTC. This sequence joins TRBV6-5 and TRBJ1-2; D possibly corresponds to TRBD1 (5 bases). V lost 2 bases, J lost 2 bases, and 6 bases lay in between. CDR1 and CDR2 (germline): MNHEY, SVGAGI. The CDR3 runs to 13 residues.

The chain recombines TRBV7-6 with TRBJ1-3, with D unclear. CDR3 length equals 15 residues. Germline values: CDR1 SGHVS, CDR2 FNYEAQ. The V gene lost 5 bases and the J gene lost 0 bases, with 11 bases spanning the gap. The CDR3 DNA reads as TGTGCCAGCAGCCCCAGCGGGGTCTCTGGAAACACCATATATTTT. Translation gives CASSPSGVSGNTIYF.

The rearrangement uses TRBV30 and TRBJ2-1; D is perhaps TRBD1 or TRBD2 (5 bases each). Per the germline V gene, CDR1 is GTSNPN and CDR2 is SVGIG (reference sequence). Trimming took off 4 bases at V and 0 bases at J, with 10 bases between the two ends. The CDR3 has 14 amino acids. The CDR3 DNA follows: TGTGCCTGGAAGGCAGGGAGCTCCTACAATGAGCAGTTCTTC. As protein: CAWKAGSSYNEQFF.

The table lists this clone with a few counts. The V and J genes are TRBV29-1 and TRBJ2-5; no clear D gene. CDR1 is SQVTM and CDR2 is ANQGSEA in the germline V gene. The V end was cut by 6 bases, the J end by 0 bases, with 11 bases between. The CDR3 extends over 13 amino acids. The CDR3 DNA reads as TGCAGCGTCCGGGCGACGGACCAAGAGACCCAGTACTTC. It is translated as CSVRATDQETQYF.

The V call is TRBV29-1, the J call TRBJ2-1, with 7 bases lining up with TRBD2. Germline assignment: CDR1 SQVTM and CDR2 ANQGSEA. The CDR3 is 14 residues long. Trimming cost V 2 bases and J 4 bases; bases outside gene matches: 5. The CDR3 nucleotides read TGCAGCGTTGAATGGGAGGGTAGATACAATGAGCAGTTCTTC. Encoded protein: CSVEWEGRYNEQFF.

The J gene is TRBJ2-7, the V gene TRBV7-2; tentative D call: TRBD1 (5 bases). The CDR3 consists of 12 residues. V lost 2 bases and J lost 3, with 5 bases in between. The V gene's germline CDR1 is SGHTA and CDR2 FQGNSA. The CDR3 bases are TGTGCCAGCAGCTTAAGGGGCTACGAGCAGTACTTC. It yields the protein CASSLRGYEQYF.

The rearrangement uses TRBV2 and TRBJ2-2; D might be TRBD2 (6 bases). Germline lookup yields CDR1 SNHLY and CDR2 FYNNEI. Trimming took 4 bases from V and 9 from J, leaving 9 bases between them. The CDR3 sequence is 12 residues long. The CDR3 protein is CASSVLARELFF. The CDR3 DNA follows: TGTGCCAGCAGTGTACTAGCAAGGGAGCTGTTTTTT.

The chain joins TRBV9 to TRBJ2-2; 10 bases fit TRBD2. The CDR3 has 18 amino acids. From germline, CDR1 is SGDLS and CDR2 YYNGEE. Trimming cost V 4 bases and J 4 bases; bases outside gene matches: 13. The chain's CDR3 is CASSSGRLAGAPTGELFF. CDR3 bases: TGTGCCAGCAGCTCCGGTCGGCTAGCGGGGGCCCCCACCGGGGAGCTGTTTTTT.

For this clone: At one end the junction does not follow the germline gene, possibly because of a read error. The chain combines TRBV7-7 with TRBJ2-2; 7 bases agree with TRBD2. This CDR3 is 13 amino acids long. CDR1 and CDR2 (germline): SSHAT, FNYEAQ (reference sequence). The CDR3: CASSFGGTGELFF. CDR3 coding DNA: TGTGCTAGCAGCTTCGGGGGGACCGGGGAGCTGTTTTTT.

The chain uses TRBV30 and TRBJ2-1; TRBD1 is a possible D gene (6 bases). The CDR3 length is 13 residues. V lost 4 bases and J 9 bases, leaving 16 bases between the germline ends. In germline, CDR1 is GTSNPN, CDR2 SVGIG (reference sequence). This CDR3 is CAWTQLQGTEQFF. CDR3 nucleotide sequence: TGTGCCTGGACCCAGCTACAGGGCACTGAGCAGTTCTTC. The full variable domain, in which reference TRBV30 and TRBJ2-1 provide the parts outside the CDR3, is SQTIHQWPATLVQPVGSPLSLECTVEGTSNPNLYWYRQAAGRGLQLLFYSVGIGQISSEVPQNLSASRPQDRQFILSSKKLLLSDSGFYLCAWTQLQGTEQFFGPGTRLTVL.

In its sample, this clone was seen a few times. CDR3 DNA sequence: TGTGCCACCGACAGGGGTAACACTGAAGCTTTCTTT. It encodes CATDRGNTEAFF. This rearrangement joins TRBV10-3 to TRBJ1-1; 8 positions match TRBD1. CDR3 length: 12 residues. V gave up 10 bases and J gave up 2 bases; unmatched junction bases: 3. Germline CDR1 and CDR2: ENHRY and SYGVKD.

V is TRBV5-1 and J is TRBJ2-5, with D unclear. Germline loops: CDR1 SGHRS, CDR2 YFSETQ. The CDR3 sequence is 13 residues long. V lost 7 bases and J 5 bases, leaving 15 bases between the germline ends. CDR3 loop: CASAKAVAETQYF. The CDR3 DNA reads TGCGCCAGCGCAAAAGCTGTTGCGGAGACCCAGTACTTC.

The rearrangement links TRBV7-9 to TRBJ1-3; TRBD1 matches 7 bases. V was clipped by 4 bases and J by 4 bases; unmatched bases: 13. CDR1 is SEHNR, CDR2 FQNEAQ, per germline (reference sequence). The CDR3 sequence is 17 residues long. Here the CDR3 reads CASSSTGKRAKGNTIYF. In nucleotides, the CDR3 is TGTGCCAGCAGCTCGACAGGGAAGAGGGCTAAGGGAAACACCATATATTTT.